This TCR beta chain was identified during a study of human T cells and chemical hapten exposure. In the study overall: TCR yields differed between samples (mainly from small differences in pooled library volume).

This clonotype came up many times. The authors extracted total RNA from unfractionated whole blood. Separate cDNA molecules received unique molecular identifiers, which the library attached to them. TCRdb reprocessed the 5' RACE reads via MiXCR and lists one record per CDR3 protein. The sample lists 110,000 or so distinct CDR3 sequences; roughly a fifth were seen once. The CDR3 covers 15 residues. Per germline, CDR1 MNHEY and CDR2 SMNVEV (reference sequence). The trim removed 4 bases at V and 2 bases at J, leaving 1 base unmatched. The clonotype originates from a human donor in good health. The V gene is TRBV27, the J gene TRBJ2-7; 14 bases align to TRBD2. CDR3 DNA sequence: TGTGCCAGCAGTTCGGGACTAGCGGGAGCCTACGAGCAGTACTTC. It codes for CASSSGLAGAYEQYF.